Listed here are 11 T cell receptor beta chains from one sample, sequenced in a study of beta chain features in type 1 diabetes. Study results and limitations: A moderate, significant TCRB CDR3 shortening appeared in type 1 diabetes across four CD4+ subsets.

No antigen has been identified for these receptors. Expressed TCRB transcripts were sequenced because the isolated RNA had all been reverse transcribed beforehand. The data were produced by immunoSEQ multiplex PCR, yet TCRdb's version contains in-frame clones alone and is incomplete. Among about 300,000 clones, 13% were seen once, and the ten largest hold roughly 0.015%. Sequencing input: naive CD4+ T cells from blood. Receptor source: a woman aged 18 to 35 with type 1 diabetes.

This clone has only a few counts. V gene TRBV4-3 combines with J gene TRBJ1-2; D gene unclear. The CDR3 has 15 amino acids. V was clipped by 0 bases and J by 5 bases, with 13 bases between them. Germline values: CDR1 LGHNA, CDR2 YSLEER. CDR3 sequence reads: CASSQDLATPYGYTF. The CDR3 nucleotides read TGCGCCAGCAGCCAAGATCTCGCTACCCCGTATGGCTACACCTTC.

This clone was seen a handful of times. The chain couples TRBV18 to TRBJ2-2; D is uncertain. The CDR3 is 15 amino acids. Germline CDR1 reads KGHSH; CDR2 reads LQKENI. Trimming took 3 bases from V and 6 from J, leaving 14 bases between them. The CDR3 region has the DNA TGTGCCAGCTCACCTGGAGTAGCTCGGGCCGGGGAGCTGTTTTTT. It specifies CASSPGVARAGELFF.

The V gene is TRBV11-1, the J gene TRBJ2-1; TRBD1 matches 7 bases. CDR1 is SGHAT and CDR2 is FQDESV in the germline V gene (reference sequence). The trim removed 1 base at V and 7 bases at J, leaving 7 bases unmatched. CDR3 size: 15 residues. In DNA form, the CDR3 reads TGTGCCAGCAGCTTAGAACAGGGGAGCTGGAATGAGCAGTTCTTC. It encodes CASSLEQGSWNEQFF. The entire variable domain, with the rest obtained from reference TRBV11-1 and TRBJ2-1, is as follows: EAEVAQSPRYKITEKSQAVAFWCDPISGHATLYWYRQILGQGPELLVQFQDESVVDDSQLPKDRFSAERLKGVDSTLKIQPAELGDSAMYLCASSLEQGSWNEQFFGPGTRLTVL.

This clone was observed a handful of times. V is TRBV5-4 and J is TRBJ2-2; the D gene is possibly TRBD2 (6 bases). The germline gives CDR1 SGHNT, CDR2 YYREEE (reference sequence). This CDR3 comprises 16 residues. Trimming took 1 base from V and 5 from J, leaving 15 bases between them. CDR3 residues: CASSLSGSEPTGELFF. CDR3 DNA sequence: TGTGCCAGCAGCTTGTCCGGGAGCGAGCCAACCGGGGAGCTGTTTTTT.

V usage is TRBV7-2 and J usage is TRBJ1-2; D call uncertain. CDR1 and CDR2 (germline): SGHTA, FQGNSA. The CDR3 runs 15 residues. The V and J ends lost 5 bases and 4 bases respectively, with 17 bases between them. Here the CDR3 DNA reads TGTGCCAGCAGCCTTACCCATGACTTCCGCTATGGCTACACCTTC. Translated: CASSLTHDFRYGYTF.

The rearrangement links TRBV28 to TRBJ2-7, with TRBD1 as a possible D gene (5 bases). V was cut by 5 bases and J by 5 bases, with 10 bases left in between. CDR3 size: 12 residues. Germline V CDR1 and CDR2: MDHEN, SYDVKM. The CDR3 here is CASSPHRNEQYF. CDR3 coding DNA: TGTGCCAGCAGTCCCCACAGGAACGAGCAGTACTTC.

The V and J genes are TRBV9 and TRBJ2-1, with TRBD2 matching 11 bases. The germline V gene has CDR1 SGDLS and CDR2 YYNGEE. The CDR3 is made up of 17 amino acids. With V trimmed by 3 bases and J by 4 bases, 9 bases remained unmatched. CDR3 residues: CASSGALGTSGYNEQFF. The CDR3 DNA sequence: TGTGCCAGCAGCGGCGCTCTCGGGACTAGCGGATACAATGAGCAGTTCTTC.

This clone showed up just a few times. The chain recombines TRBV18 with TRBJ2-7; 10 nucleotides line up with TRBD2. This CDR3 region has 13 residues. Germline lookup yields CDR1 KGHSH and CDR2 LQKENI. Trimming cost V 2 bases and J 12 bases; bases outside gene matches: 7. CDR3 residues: CASSPVAGGLWYV. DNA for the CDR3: TGTGCCAGCTCACCAGTAGCGGGAGGTCTTTGGTACGTC.

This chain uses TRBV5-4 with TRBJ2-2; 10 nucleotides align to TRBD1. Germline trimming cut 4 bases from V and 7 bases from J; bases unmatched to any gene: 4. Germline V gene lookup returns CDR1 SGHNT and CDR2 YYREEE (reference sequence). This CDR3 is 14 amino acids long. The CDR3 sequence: CASSRDRGNGELFF. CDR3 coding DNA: TGTGCCAGCAGCCGGGACAGGGGTAACGGGGAGCTGTTTTTT. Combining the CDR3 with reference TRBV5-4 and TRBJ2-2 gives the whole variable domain ETGVTQSPTHLIKTRGQQVTLRCSSQSGHNTVSWYQQALGQGPQFIFQYYREEENGRGNFPPRFSGLQFPNYSSELNVNALELDDSALYLCASSRDRGNGELFFGEGSRLTVL.

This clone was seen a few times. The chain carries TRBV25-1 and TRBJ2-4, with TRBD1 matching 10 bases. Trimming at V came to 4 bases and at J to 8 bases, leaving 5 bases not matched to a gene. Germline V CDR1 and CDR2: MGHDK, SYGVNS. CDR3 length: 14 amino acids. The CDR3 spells CASSAGQGWDIQYF. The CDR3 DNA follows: TGTGCCAGCAGTGCGGGACAGGGGTGGGACATTCAGTACTTC.

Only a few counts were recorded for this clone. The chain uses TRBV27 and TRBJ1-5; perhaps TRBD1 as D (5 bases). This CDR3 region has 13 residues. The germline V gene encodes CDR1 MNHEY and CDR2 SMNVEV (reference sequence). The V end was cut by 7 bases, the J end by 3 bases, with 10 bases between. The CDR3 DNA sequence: TGTGCCAGCAAATCAGGGCTCAATCAGCCCCAGCATTTT. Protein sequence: CASKSGLNQPQHF.